The 28 T cell receptor beta chains given below trace back to one sample, sequenced in a study of shared clonotypes between healthy human individuals. The table came from immunoSEQ multiplex PCR; TCRdb's copy has only in-frame clones and leaves some out. This sample has a few million clones, with about 92% found just once. The sample comprised naive CD4+ T cells from PBMCs. This sample's subset: CD45RA+ positively selected. The receptors derive from a man between 18 and 35 years old in good health. Some clones in this sample may be carry-over from other donors' samples.

To note about this clone: Other DNA variants within this sample encode the same CDR3. V and J are TRBV6-5 and TRBJ2-7, with 7 bases fitting TRBD1. Germline V gives CDR1 MNHEY, CDR2 SVGAGI. V lost 2 bases and J lost 2; bases outside the gene matches: 3. The CDR3 consists of 14 residues. The CDR3, as DNA: TGTGCCAGCAGTTACAGGACAGGTACCTACGAGCAGTACTTC. It encodes CASSYRTGTYEQYF.

The rearrangement joins TRBV7-8 to TRBJ2-1; the match to TRBD1 covers 9 bases. Trimming cost V 3 bases and J 8 bases; bases outside gene matches: 8. The germline CDR1 and CDR2 sequences are SGHVS and FQNEAQ. This CDR3 region has 15 residues. CDR3 amino acids: CASSFRGQGIDEQFF. The CDR3 nucleotides read TGTGCCAGCAGCTTTAGGGGACAGGGTATTGATGAGCAGTTCTTC.

V is TRBV2 and J is TRBJ2-3, with 15 bases fitting TRBD2. Germline loops: CDR1 SNHLY, CDR2 FYNNEI. The CDR3 is 16 amino acids. Unmatched junction bases numbered 10, after V lost 9 bases and J lost 6 bases. In DNA form, the CDR3 reads TGTGCCAGTACCCCGGGACTAGCGGGAGGAGGGGATACGCAGTATTTT. Protein product: CASTPGLAGGGDTQYF.

The chain links TRBV6-1 to TRBJ1-1; D not certain. V shed 11 bases and J shed 8 bases, with 15 bases lying between them. Germline V gene data show CDR1 as MNHNS and CDR2 as SASEGT. The CDR3 contains 11 residues. CDR3 nucleotides: TGTGCCTGTAGAAGGGCCGACGAAGCTTTCTTT. It translates to CACRRADEAFF.

This clone has just one count. This chain uses TRBV30 with TRBJ2-7; a weak D match, TRBD1 (5 bases). CDR1 is GTSNPN, CDR2 SVGIG, per germline (reference sequence). The CDR3 spans 14 residues. Trimming cost V 3 bases and J 2 bases, with 14 bases left between them. The CDR3 bases are TGTGCCTGGAGCACAGGAAGCATACCCTACGAGCAGTACTTC. Protein: CAWSTGSIPYEQYF.

This chain connects TRBV18 to TRBJ2-1; 13 nucleotides align to TRBD2. V shed 1 base and J 9 bases; nucleotides not matched to a gene: 3. This CDR3 spans 15 amino acids. The V gene's germline CDR1 is KGHSH and CDR2 LQKENI. The CDR3: CASSPQRLAGGEQFF. The CDR3, as DNA: TGTGCCAGCTCACCACAGAGACTAGCGGGAGGTGAGCAGTTCTTC. Drawing the rest from reference TRBV18 and TRBJ2-1, the complete variable domain is NAGVMQNPRHLVRRRGQEARLRCSPMKGHSHVYWYRQLPEEGLKFMVYLQKENIIDESGMPKERFSAEFPKEGPSILRIQQVVRGDSAAYFCASSPQRLAGGEQFFGPGTRLTVL.

J is TRBJ2-7 and V is TRBV9; 9 bases fit TRBD1. V was pared by 0 bases and J by 3 bases, with 1 base of the junction left unmatched. The CDR3 has 14 amino acids. In germline, CDR1 is SGDLS, CDR2 YYNGEE. CDR3 nucleotides: TGTGCCAGCAGCGTAGGGACAGGGGACTACGAGCAGTACTTC. Amino acids: CASSVGTGDYEQYF.

J is TRBJ2-7 and V is TRBV7-2, with 12 nucleotides matching TRBD1. V shed 0 bases, J shed 7 bases, and the junction held 7 bases outside the gene matches. This CDR3 spans 16 amino acids. Germline values: CDR1 SGHTA, CDR2 FQGNSA. In DNA, the CDR3 is TGTGCCAGCAGCTTAGCGCCGGGACAGGGGGCGAGTGAGCAGTACTTC. Translation: CASSLAPGQGASEQYF.

Points on this clone: This sample also contains other DNA sequences that code for the same CDR3. The chain recombines TRBV10-3 with TRBJ1-2, with TRBD1 identical over 7 bases. V lost 6 bases and J lost 2; bases outside the gene matches: 6. The CDR3 has 14 amino acids. CDR1 ENHRY and CDR2 SYGVKD come from the germline V gene. The CDR3 sequence is CAISPGQLNYGYTF. For the CDR3, the DNA is TGTGCCATCAGCCCGGGACAGCTCAACTATGGCTACACCTTC.

This clone was seen once. The chain has TRBV6-5 and TRBJ1-1, with a possible D match to TRBD1 (5 bases). V dropped 6 bases and J dropped 2 bases, with 13 bases sitting between them. Germline CDR1 is MNHEY and CDR2 is SVGAGI. The CDR3 spans 14 residues. The CDR3 DNA reads TGTGCCAGCAGGGAGGGGAACCCTAACACTGAAGCTTTCTTT. Its protein is CASREGNPNTEAFF.

The V call is TRBV2, the J call TRBJ2-3; D is uncertain. Germline V gives CDR1 SNHLY, CDR2 FYNNEI. Trimming pared 3 bases from V and 5 bases from J, leaving 18 bases between. This CDR3 is 16 amino acids long. The CDR3 protein is CASSDSQFIRGDTQYF. In nucleotides, the CDR3 is TGTGCCAGCAGTGATTCACAATTCATCCGAGGAGATACGCAGTATTTT.

The rearrangement uses TRBV28 and TRBJ2-1; 9 bases are shared with TRBD2. With V trimmed by 3 bases and J by 8 bases, 14 bases remained unmatched. The CDR3 contains 17 residues. Per germline, CDR1 MDHEN and CDR2 SYDVKM. CDR3 sequence: CASSLSPNSGGVHEQFF. CDR3 nucleotide sequence: TGTGCCAGCAGTTTGTCCCCGAATAGCGGGGGTGTACATGAGCAGTTCTTC. Combining the CDR3 with reference TRBV28 and TRBJ2-1 gives the whole variable domain DVKVTQSSRYLVKRTGEKVFLECVQDMDHENMFWYRQDPGLGLRLIYFSYDVKMKEKGDIPEGYSVSREKKERFSLILESASTNQTSMYLCASSLSPNSGGVHEQFFGPGTRLTVL.

Worth noting for this clone: The same CDR3 arises from other DNA sequences in this sample as well. The rearrangement uses TRBV19 and TRBJ2-7; TRBD1 or TRBD2 may be the D gene (6 bases each). V was trimmed by 3 bases and J by 3 bases, leaving 15 bases between them. The CDR3 extends over 15 amino acids. The germline gives CDR1 LNHDA, CDR2 SQIVND (reference sequence). The CDR3 DNA reads as TGTGCCAGTAGTATTAGCGGCCAGGGGATCTACGAGCAGTACTTC. This sequence encodes CASSISGQGIYEQYF.

This clone was seen only a few times. The chain uses TRBV5-1 and TRBJ1-5; D is perhaps TRBD1 (6 bases). Germline V gene lookup returns CDR1 SGHRS and CDR2 YFSETQ. V was shortened by 3 bases and J by 6 bases, with 10 bases between the two germline ends. There are 13 residues in the CDR3. The CDR3 sequence: CASSSEQGQPQHF. CDR3 coding DNA: TGCGCCAGCAGCTCGGAACAGGGTCAGCCCCAGCATTTT.

V gene TRBV6-1 combines with J gene TRBJ2-3; D is tentatively TRBD1 or TRBD2 (5 bases each). V was trimmed by 8 bases and J by 4 bases, leaving 16 bases between them. CDR3 length: 14 amino acids. The germline gives CDR1 MNHNS, CDR2 SASEGT. The CDR3 DNA reads as TGTGCCAGCTCCCGAGAGAGGGGATCAGATACGCAGTATTTT. Its protein product is CASSRERGSDTQYF.

The chain is built from TRBV5-1 and TRBJ2-7; 12 nucleotides match TRBD2. This CDR3 has 15 residues. CDR1 SGHRS and CDR2 YFSETQ come from the germline V gene. With 0 bases clipped from V and 9 bases from J, the junction kept 7 bases outside the gene matches. The CDR3 DNA sequence: TGCGCCAGCAGCTTGGCAGGGACTAGCGGGCAGGGGCAGTACTTC. The encoded protein is CASSLAGTSGQGQYF.

The gene calls are TRBV30 and TRBJ1-5, with D unresolved. V lost 5 bases, J lost 11 bases, and 10 bases lay in between. Germline V gives CDR1 GTSNPN, CDR2 SVGIG (reference sequence). The CDR3 spans 10 residues. CDR3 DNA sequence: TGTGCCTGGCATCACTGGGCCCAGCATTTT. This gives the protein CAWHHWAQHF. The whole variable domain, remainder taken from reference TRBV30 and TRBJ1-5, is SQTIHQWPATLVQPVGSPLSLECTVEGTSNPNLYWYRQAAGRGLQLLFYSVGIGQISSEVPQNLSASRPQDRQFILSSKKLLLSDSGFYLCAWHHWAQHFGDGTRLSIL.

The sample holds a few counts of this clone. Other DNA sequences in the sample encode the same CDR3. The chain combines TRBV28 with TRBJ1-2, with a weak D call TRBD1 (6 bases). With 6 bases removed from V and 5 bases from J, the gap between germline ends came to 10 bases. Germline V lookup: CDR1 MDHEN, CDR2 SYDVKM. This CDR3 is 12 amino acids long. The CDR3 DNA is TGTGCCAGCAGCCCGACAGGATATGGCTACACCTTC. This translates into CASSPTGYGYTF.

This clone was observed a single time. The rearrangement uses TRBV18 and TRBJ1-5; TRBD1 is a possible D gene (5 bases). Germline values: CDR1 KGHSH, CDR2 LQKENI. The length of the CDR3 is 17 residues. Trimming shortened V by 2 bases and J by 0 bases, and 14 bases separated the two germline ends. In DNA, the CDR3 is TGTGCCAGCTCACCAAGAACAGGAGATAATAGCAATCAGCCCCAGCATTTT. Its protein is CASSPRTGDNSNQPQHF.

This chain links TRBV5-4 with TRBJ1-1; D call uncertain. CDR3 size: 16 residues. Germline CDR1 is SGHNT and CDR2 is YYREEE (reference sequence). V shed 0 bases and J shed 0 bases, with 12 bases lying between them. DNA of the CDR3: TGTGCCAGCAGCTTGGGTAAGGGAAGGGTGAACACTGAAGCTTTCTTT. Translated, it gives CASSLGKGRVNTEAFF.

The rearrangement links TRBV11-2 to TRBJ1-1; tentatively, D is TRBD1 (5 bases). Germline V gene data show CDR1 as SGHAT and CDR2 as FQNNGV. CDR3 length equals 15 residues. V was shortened by 1 base and J by 4 bases, with 13 bases between the two germline ends. The CDR3 nucleotides read TGTGCCAGCAGCTTAGCCGGTAGGGGAGTCACTGAAGCTTTCTTT. Its translation is CASSLAGRGVTEAFF.

Only one count was recorded for this clone. This sequence joins TRBV15 and TRBJ2-1; D not certain. Between the trimmed V and J ends, which lost 5 bases and 5 bases, there was a span of 10 bases. The CDR3 spans 13 residues. CDR1 and CDR2 (germline): LNHNV, YYDKDF (reference sequence). This CDR3 is CATSPRTNNEQFF. The CDR3 DNA is TGTGCCACCAGCCCCCGGACCAACAATGAGCAGTTCTTC.

This rearrangement joins TRBV7-9 to TRBJ1-2; D not resolved. V was shortened by 0 bases and J by 0 bases, with 2 bases between the two germline ends. Germline CDR1 is SEHNR and CDR2 is FQNEAQ (reference sequence). The CDR3 is 13 residues long. CDR3 nucleotides: TGTGCCAGCAGCTTAGCGCCTAACTATGGCTACACCTTC. Its translation: CASSLAPNYGYTF.

The rearrangement uses TRBV27 and TRBJ2-7; no clear D. Trimming pared 2 bases from V and 2 bases from J, leaving 7 bases between. Germline CDR1 reads MNHEY; CDR2 reads SMNVEV (reference sequence). The CDR3 sequence is 13 residues long. CDR3 in DNA: TGTGCCAGCAGTTTAAAAGCCCCCTACGAGCAGTACTTC. This encodes CASSLKAPYEQYF.

J is TRBJ2-6 and V is TRBV7-2; no reliable D call. V was clipped by 3 bases and J by 0 bases, with 6 bases between them. This CDR3 region has 15 residues. CDR1 is SGHTA and CDR2 is FQGNSA in the germline V gene. Here the CDR3 reads CASSFGLSGANVLTF. In DNA, the CDR3 is TGTGCCAGCAGCTTTGGGCTCTCTGGGGCCAACGTCCTGACTTTC. Combining the CDR3 with reference TRBV7-2 and TRBJ2-6 gives the whole variable domain GAGVSQSPSNKVTEKGKDVELRCDPISGHTALYWYRQSLGQGLEFLIYFQGNSAPDKSGLPSDRFSAERTGGSVSTLTIQRTQQEDSAVYLCASSFGLSGANVLTFGAGSRLTVL.

The J gene is TRBJ2-7, the V gene TRBV6-6; D may be TRBD2 (6 bases). The germline V and J ends were trimmed by 0 bases and 1 base, with 13 bases remaining between them. Germline loops: CDR1 MNHNY, CDR2 SVGAGI (reference sequence). CDR3 length equals 16 residues. This CDR3 is CASSYSYGGRSYEQYF. The CDR3 DNA reads as TGTGCCAGCAGTTACTCGTACGGGGGTCGTTCCTACGAGCAGTACTTC.

This chain uses TRBV5-1 with TRBJ1-1; TRBD1 might be the D (5 bases). Germline values: CDR1 SGHRS, CDR2 YFSETQ. V was clipped by 2 bases and J by 0 bases, with 11 bases between them. CDR3 length: 15 amino acids. The CDR3 DNA is TGCGCCAGCAGCTTTATGCCGGGGGTGAACACTGAAGCTTTCTTT. It encodes CASSFMPGVNTEAFF.

This clone was observed once. The chain couples TRBV4-2 to TRBJ2-2; possibly TRBD1 or TRBD2 for D (5 bases each). The CDR3 is 14 residues long. V lost 6 bases and J lost 3, with 11 bases in between. Germline V CDR1 and CDR2: LGHNA, YNFKEQ. The chain's CDR3 is CASRRDPYTGELFF. The DNA of the CDR3 is TGTGCCAGCAGACGGGACCCTTACACCGGGGAGCTGTTTTTT.